The TCR beta chain described here comes from a study of shared clonotypes between healthy human individuals. Clones were read by immunoSEQ multiplex PCR, and TCRdb kept only the in-frame ones, dropping some. The repertoire holds approximately 1.4 million clones, with 95% to 99% as singletons. The CDR3 spans 14 residues. Looked up from germline, CDR1 is SGHVS and CDR2 is FNYEAQ. Trimming stripped 3 bases from V and 1 base from J, with 7 bases between. The TCR originated in a man in his thirties or forties in good health. The sequenced sample consisted of naive CD4+ T cells sorted from blood. The sample's subset: CD45RA+ positively selected. The chain has TRBV7-6 and TRBJ1-5, with unresolved D. CDR3 sequence: CASSFPGSNQPQHF. CDR3 DNA: TGTGCCAGCAGCTTCCCGGGGAGCAATCAGCCCCAGCATTTT.